The present entry profiles one TCR beta chain with its context. Antigen: not known. These data originate in a study of blood T cells in healthy people across ages. General study points: Researchers deemed the diversity estimates from one million T cells underestimates.

The authors ran a second PCR of roughly 7 to 11 cycles using a sample-barcoded 5' primer and a J-beta primer mix. TCRdb called the 5' RACE reads again in MiXCR, with one record for every CDR3 protein. The sample carries about 1,600,000 distinct CDR3 sequences, approximately 38% recorded once. V dropped 4 bases and J dropped 3; count of bases not matched to a gene: 8. Germline CDR1 reads SGHVS; CDR2 reads FQNEAQ. The CDR3 spans 16 residues. V is TRBV7-8 and J is TRBJ2-1, with TRBD1 matching over 8 bases. This receptor was identified in a woman in her late teens or twenties in good health. Sample: blood. Written as DNA, the CDR3 is TGTGCCAGCAGCTCAGCGGACAGGGACCTCTACAATGAGCAGTTCTTC. Protein product: CASSSADRDLYNEQFF.